Below are 30 T cell receptor beta chains sequenced from a single sample in a study of T-cell reconstitution after alpha-beta-depleted transplantation in children. TCRbeta library preparation incorporated unique molecular identifiers. TCRdb called the PCR reads again in MiXCR, with one record for every CDR3 protein. The sample has around 670,000 distinct CDR3 sequences, around 13% seen once. Sample: PBMCs, taken before TCRalphabeta/CD19-depleted stem cell transplant. The receptors derive from a girl aged 2 to 10 with congenital amegakaryocytic thrombocytopenia, due to receive a stem cell transplant.

This clonotype was seen at least ten times. V usage is TRBV24-1 and J usage is TRBJ2-4, with 10 bases matching TRBD2. The CDR3 totals 15 residues. Germline trimming cut 8 bases from V and 7 bases from J; bases unmatched to any gene: 10. The germline CDR1 and CDR2 sequences are KGHDR and SFDVKD. Here the CDR3 DNA reads TGTGCCACCACTCCCAGGACTAGCGGAGCCAACATTCAGTACTTC. Its protein is CATTPRTSGANIQYF.

This clonotype occurred a few times. The chain uses TRBV5-1 and TRBJ2-7; unclear D gene. Trimming removed 0 bases from V and 5 bases from J, with 15 bases in between. Germline CDR1 is SGHRS and CDR2 is YFSETQ. This CDR3 region has 15 residues. CDR3: CASSLEVASVNEQYF. The CDR3 nucleotides are TGCGCCAGCAGCTTGGAGGTGGCTAGTGTCAACGAGCAGTACTTC.

Many counts were recorded for this clonotype. V and J are TRBV5-5 and TRBJ2-1; D is tentatively TRBD1 or TRBD2 (5 bases each). The CDR3 sequence is 12 residues long. Germline V gene sequence: CDR1 SGHKS, CDR2 YYEKEE (reference sequence). Trimming stripped 2 bases from V and 9 bases from J, with 9 bases between. CDR3 loop: CASSFRGPEQFF. CDR3 DNA: TGTGCCAGCAGCTTTCGGGGACCTGAGCAGTTCTTC.

This clonotype occurred many times. The chain links TRBV5-1 to TRBJ2-7; D unclear. V dropped 0 bases and J dropped 5 bases, with 12 bases sitting between them. Germline V gives CDR1 SGHRS, CDR2 YFSETQ. The CDR3 extends over 14 amino acids. CDR3: CASSLDDVVHEQYF. DNA for the CDR3: TGCGCCAGCAGCTTGGACGACGTAGTCCACGAGCAGTACTTC. The whole variable domain, remainder taken from reference TRBV5-1 and TRBJ2-7, is KAGVTQTPRYLIKTRGQQVTLSCSPISGHRSVSWYQQTPGQGLQFLFEYFSETQRNKGNFPGRFSGRQFSNSRSEMNVSTLELGDSALYLCASSLDDVVHEQYFGPGTRLTVT.

This clonotype was counted many times. This rearrangement joins TRBV7-2 to TRBJ2-7; D gene uncertain. V dropped 0 bases and J dropped 3 bases, with 15 bases sitting between them. This CDR3 spans 16 amino acids. Germline CDR1 SGHTA, CDR2 FQGNSA. CDR3 in DNA: TGTGCCAGCAGCTTAGCGGGTTCTAGGAGAATCTACGAGCAGTACTTC. Protein: CASSLAGSRRIYEQYF.

The chain recombines TRBV16 with TRBJ1-1; 9 bases align to TRBD1. This CDR3 is 18 amino acids long. The V gene end was trimmed by 2 bases and the J gene end by 4 bases; junction bases not matched to a gene: 14. The germline gives CDR1 KGHSY, CDR2 FQNENV. The CDR3 here is CASSQRVSDRGISTEAFF. Here the CDR3 DNA reads TGTGCCAGCAGCCAAAGGGTCTCGGACAGGGGAATATCCACTGAAGCTTTCTTT.

This clonotype has at least ten counts. The J gene is TRBJ2-1, the V gene TRBV20-1, with TRBD2 identical over 9 bases. Trimming removed 1 base from V and 8 bases from J; junction bases left unmatched: 12. Germline V gene data show CDR1 as DFQATT and CDR2 as SNEGSKA (reference sequence). CDR3 length: 16 amino acids. CDR3 amino acids: CSARATTGTSIDEQFF. CDR3 in DNA: TGCAGTGCTAGAGCAACTACCGGGACTAGCATTGATGAGCAGTTCTTC.

This clonotype has just a few counts. The DNA of the CDR3 is TGTGCCACCAGTGAATCGGGGGGTGGAAACGAGCAGTACTTC. It codes for CATSESGGGNEQYF. This chain uses TRBV24-1 with TRBJ2-7; 7 nucleotides line up with TRBD2. The CDR3 contains 14 residues. Germline lookup yields CDR1 KGHDR and CDR2 SFDVKD. J lost 5 bases, V lost 4 bases, and 7 bases had no gene match.

The V gene is TRBV18, the J gene TRBJ1-6, with D possibly matching TRBD1 (6 bases). The CDR3 spans 15 residues. From germline, CDR1 is KGHSH and CDR2 LQKENI. V was trimmed by 2 bases and J by 7 bases, leaving 12 bases between them. CDR3 in DNA: TGTGCCAGCTCACCAACGACAGGTCTGAATTCACCCCTCCACTTT. Amino acid sequence: CASSPTTGLNSPLHF.

This clonotype was seen ten or more times. This chain joins TRBV4-1 and TRBJ2-1; possible D gene TRBD1, 5 bases. V lost 1 base and J lost 9, with 13 bases in between. The CDR3 extends over 14 amino acids. In germline, CDR1 is MGHRA, CDR2 YSYEKL. In nucleotides, the CDR3 is TGCGCCAGCAGCCAAGTTGTCAGGGCCGGTGAGCAGTTCTTC. It translates to CASSQVVRAGEQFF.

The CDR3 coding sequence is TGTGCCAGCAGTTTCAACCTCTTAAGCTCCTACAATGAGCAGTTCTTC. Its translation: CASSFNLLSSYNEQFF. The chain combines TRBV27 with TRBJ2-1; no firm D call. The CDR3 is 16 amino acids. Germline V gene sequence: CDR1 MNHEY, CDR2 SMNVEV (reference sequence). Trimming cost V 3 bases and J 0 bases, with 12 bases left between them.

This clonotype appeared many times. This chain uses TRBV6-6 with TRBJ2-1; 10 bases map to TRBD2. Germline V gene lookup returns CDR1 MNHNY and CDR2 SVGAGI (reference sequence). J lost 6 bases, V lost 8 bases, and 4 bases had no gene match. The CDR3 loop spans 13 amino acids. In DNA form, the CDR3 reads TGTGCCAGCCAAACTAGCGGGGTCAATGAGCAGTTCTTC. Translation: CASQTSGVNEQFF.

In the case of this clonotype: Just one base apart from a much larger clone, this may be a read error. V and J are TRBV20-1 and TRBJ2-3; D remains ambiguous. The V gene's germline CDR1 is DFQATT and CDR2 SNEGSKA (reference sequence). The length of the CDR3 is 14 residues. CDR3 protein: CTAFHPLSTDTQYF. CDR3 in DNA: TGCACTGCTTTTCACCCGCTTAGCACAGATACGCAGTATTTT.

There are a few counts of this clonotype. The rearrangement uses TRBV4-1 and TRBJ2-7; D not certain. V lost 4 bases and J 5 bases, leaving 9 bases between the germline ends. In germline, CDR1 is MGHRA, CDR2 YSYEKL. The CDR3 extends over 12 amino acids. The CDR3 DNA sequence: TGCGCCAGCAGCCCCCCAGCTCACGAGCAGTACTTC. The encoded protein is CASSPPAHEQYF.

A word on this clonotype: Its ends do not fully match the called genes, so a read error is possible. The rearrangement uses TRBV12-3 or TRBV12-4 and TRBJ2-2; maybe TRBD2 (5 bases). The CDR3 spans 12 residues. This CDR3 reads CAGSVPAGELLF. The DNA of the CDR3 is TGTGCCGGCAGTGTCCCGGCCGGGGAGCTGCTTTTT.

This clonotype was counted ten times or more. The chain links TRBV6-5 to TRBJ2-1; no firm D call. The V gene's germline CDR1 is MNHEY and CDR2 SVGAGI. The V end was cut by 8 bases, the J end by 6 bases, with 14 bases between. The CDR3 contains 13 residues. The CDR3 is CASGGWQINEQFF. The CDR3 bases are TGTGCCAGCGGCGGCTGGCAGATCAATGAGCAGTTCTTC.

This clonotype has ten or more counts. This rearrangement joins TRBV5-1 to TRBJ2-4; 9 bases agree with TRBD1. V was clipped by 0 bases and J by 7 bases; unmatched bases: 5. This CDR3 has 15 residues. Germline V gene lookup returns CDR1 SGHRS and CDR2 YFSETQ. CDR3: CASSLVIGTGNIQYF. CDR3 nucleotide sequence: TGCGCCAGCAGCTTGGTGATTGGGACAGGGAACATTCAGTACTTC.

The sample holds many counts of this clonotype. This chain uses TRBV20-1 with TRBJ2-1; 7 bases are a match to TRBD2. From germline, CDR1 is DFQATT and CDR2 SNEGSKA (reference sequence). The V segment lost 0 bases and the J segment 1 base; nucleotides outside the gene matches: 3. The CDR3 is 15 residues long. This chain's CDR3 is CSARDAGESYNEQFF. CDR3 nucleotide sequence: TGCAGTGCTAGAGACGCGGGGGAATCCTACAATGAGCAGTTCTTC.

This clonotype was seen many times. V gene TRBV20-1 combines with J gene TRBJ2-5; 9 bases align to TRBD2. Germline assignment: CDR1 DFQATT and CDR2 SNEGSKA (reference sequence). The CDR3 sequence is 15 residues long. Trimming removed 2 bases from V and 5 bases from J; junction bases left unmatched: 9. The CDR3 loop is CSARPPGTSWETQYF. DNA for the CDR3: TGCAGTGCTAGACCCCCCGGGACTAGCTGGGAGACCCAGTACTTC.

This chain links TRBV30 with TRBJ1-1; the D is unclear. The CDR3 covers 12 residues. Germline values: CDR1 GTSNPN, CDR2 SVGIG (reference sequence). Between the trimmed V and J ends, which lost 2 bases and 0 bases, there was a span of 4 bases. CDR3 sequence: CAWSPMNTEAFF. In nucleotides, the CDR3 is TGTGCCTGGAGTCCAATGAACACTGAAGCTTTCTTT.

The chain joins TRBV5-4 to TRBJ2-5, with D perhaps matching TRBD1 (6 bases). Germline values: CDR1 SGHNT, CDR2 YYREEE (reference sequence). CDR3 length: 14 residues. V shed 3 bases and J shed 5 bases, with 14 bases lying between them. CDR3: CASSSTDRRETQYF. The CDR3 DNA reads TGTGCCAGCAGCTCCACCGACAGGCGGGAGACCCAGTACTTC. Using reference TRBV5-4 and TRBJ2-5 for the parts outside the CDR3, the full variable domain is ETGVTQSPTHLIKTRGQQVTLRCSSQSGHNTVSWYQQALGQGPQFIFQYYREEENGRGNFPPRFSGLQFPNYSSELNVNALELDDSALYLCASSSTDRRETQYFGPGTRLLVL.

This chain uses TRBV20-1 with TRBJ2-4, with 16 bases identical to TRBD2. The V gene's germline CDR1 is DFQATT and CDR2 SNEGSKA (reference sequence). J was trimmed by 0 bases and V by 5 bases; bases with no gene match: 4. This CDR3 comprises 17 residues. CDR3 sequence reads: CSALGLAGGLAKNIQYF. The CDR3 DNA sequence: TGCAGTGCTTTGGGACTAGCGGGAGGGCTAGCCAAAAACATTCAGTACTTC.

Many counts were recorded for this clonotype. The V call is TRBV20-1, the J call TRBJ2-1, with D possibly matching TRBD1 (5 bases). The CDR3 runs 16 residues. V lost 3 bases and J 5 bases, leaving 20 bases between the germline ends. Per the germline V gene, CDR1 is DFQATT and CDR2 is SNEGSKA (reference sequence). The DNA for the CDR3 is TGCAGTGCTAGGGGTGTAAGGGGTATCTACGACAATGAGCAGTTCTTC. This sequence encodes CSARGVRGIYDNEQFF.

This clonotype came up many times. V is TRBV7-9 and J is TRBJ1-2; unclear D gene. The germline V and J ends were trimmed by 1 base and 6 bases, with 6 bases remaining between them. There are 12 residues in the CDR3. CDR1 SEHNR and CDR2 FQNEAQ come from the germline V gene (reference sequence). The CDR3: CASSLEGHGYTF. CDR3 nucleotides: TGTGCCAGCAGCTTAGAAGGCCATGGCTACACCTTC. Looking up the rest from reference TRBV7-9 and TRBJ1-2 gives the full variable domain: DTGVSQNPRHKITKRGQNVTFRCDPISEHNRLYWYRQTLGQGPEFLTYFQNEAQLEKSRLLSDRFSAERPKGSFSTLEIQRTEQGDSAMYLCASSLEGHGYTFGSGTRLTVV.

V usage is TRBV7-2 and J usage is TRBJ2-5, with no clear D. V was pared by 6 bases and J by 3 bases, with 14 bases between. CDR1 SGHTA and CDR2 FQGNSA come from the germline V gene. CDR3 length equals 14 residues. The CDR3 reads CASRDPGKKETQYF. The CDR3 DNA reads TGTGCCAGCAGGGATCCAGGAAAAAAAGAGACCCAGTACTTC.

This clonotype was seen repeatedly, ten times or more. The chain employs TRBV12-3 or TRBV12-4 and TRBJ2-3; 10 bases line up with TRBD1. The CDR3 is 14 residues long. The junction had 3 bases not matched to a gene; V was cut back by 4 bases and J by 5 bases. CDR3 sequence reads: CASSSGQGEDTQYF. The CDR3 bases are TGTGCCAGCAGTTCCGGACAGGGGGAAGATACGCAGTATTTT.

At least ten counts were recorded for this clonotype. The rearrangement links TRBV6-5 to TRBJ2-1; D is possibly TRBD2 (5 bases). Trimming left V 2 bases short and J 3 bases short, with 8 bases between. CDR1 is MNHEY and CDR2 is SVGAGI in the germline V gene. The CDR3 runs 14 residues. The CDR3 region has the DNA TGTGCCAGCAGTTACCCCGGAGGCTACAATGAGCAGTTCTTC. Protein sequence: CASSYPGGYNEQFF.

This clonotype was counted at least ten times. The chain is built from TRBV20-1 and TRBJ2-1; 9 bases line up with TRBD2. The junction had 11 bases not matched to a gene; V was cut back by 6 bases and J by 8 bases. This CDR3 region has 14 residues. The germline CDR1 and CDR2 sequences are DFQATT and SNEGSKA (reference sequence). CDR3 region: CSARPIAGAHEQFF. For the CDR3, the DNA is TGCAGTGCGCGCCCTATAGCGGGAGCACATGAGCAGTTCTTC.

J is TRBJ1-6 and V is TRBV20-1; D not certain. The germline CDR1 and CDR2 sequences are DFQATT and SNEGSKA (reference sequence). V was trimmed by 3 bases and J by 6 bases, leaving 9 bases between them. This CDR3 comprises 13 residues. This chain's CDR3 is CSASNRPNSPLHF. Written as DNA, the CDR3 is TGCAGTGCTAGTAATAGGCCTAATTCACCCCTCCACTTT.

This clonotype appeared many times. The gene calls are TRBV6-5 and TRBJ1-4, with unresolved D. V was cut by 2 bases and J by 4 bases, with 17 bases left in between. CDR3 length: 17 residues. CDR1 and CDR2 (germline): MNHEY, SVGAGI. CDR3 bases: TGTGCCAGCAGTTACGCTTCGGCAGCTGACGGTAATGAAAAACTGTTTTTT. Translated: CASSYASAADGNEKLFF.